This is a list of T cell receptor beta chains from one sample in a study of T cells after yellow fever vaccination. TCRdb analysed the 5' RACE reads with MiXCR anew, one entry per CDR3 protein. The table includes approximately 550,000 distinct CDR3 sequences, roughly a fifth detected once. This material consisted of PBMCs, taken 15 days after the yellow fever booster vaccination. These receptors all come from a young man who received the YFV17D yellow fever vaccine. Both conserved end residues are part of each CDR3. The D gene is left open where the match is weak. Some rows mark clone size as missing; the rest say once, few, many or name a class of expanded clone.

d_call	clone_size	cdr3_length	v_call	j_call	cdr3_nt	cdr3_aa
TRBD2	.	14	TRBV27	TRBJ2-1	TGTGCCACAAGGCGGGAGATGGCCTACAATGAGCAGTTCTTC	CATRREMAYNEQFF
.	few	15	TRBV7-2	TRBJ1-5	TGTGCCAGCAGCTTAGTATTCGGGGGGTACCAGCCCCAGCATTTT	CASSLVFGGYQPQHF
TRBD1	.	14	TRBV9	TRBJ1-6	TGTGCCAGCAGCGCAGGGACAGGGGATTCACCCCTCCACTTT	CASSAGTGDSPLHF
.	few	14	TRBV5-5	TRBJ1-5	TGTGCCAGCAGTAAAGAAGTTAGCAATCAGCCCCAGCATTTT	CASSKEVSNQPQHF
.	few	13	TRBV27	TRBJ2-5	TGTGCCAGCAGTTTGGCCTCATCGGAGACCCAGTACTTC	CASSLASSETQYF
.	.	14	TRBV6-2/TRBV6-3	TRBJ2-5	TGTGCCACCCAGGGTTACAGGGCTGAGGAGACCCAGTACTTC	CATQGYRAEETQYF
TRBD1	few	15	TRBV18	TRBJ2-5	TGTGCCAGCTCACGCCCCGGACAGGGGGCTGATACCCAGTACTTC	CASSRPGQGADTQYF
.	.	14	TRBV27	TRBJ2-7	TGTGCCAGCAGAAGGAACCCTACTAGCAATGAGCAGTACTTC	CASRRNPTSNEQYF
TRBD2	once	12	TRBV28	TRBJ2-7	TGTGCCAGCGTAAGCGGGACCTACGAGCAGTACTTC	CASVSGTYEQYF
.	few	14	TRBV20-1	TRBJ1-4	TGCAGTGCTGAGGGGAGGGGAGGGAGTGAAAAACTGTTTTTT	CSAEGRGGSEKLFF
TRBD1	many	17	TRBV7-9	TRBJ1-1	TGTGCCAGCAGCCGGCGACAGGGAAGGGGAAGGGAGACTGAAGCTTTCTTT	CASSRRQGRGRETEAFF
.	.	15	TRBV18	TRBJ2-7	TGTGCCAGCTCACCACCGTCTGACAGCTCCTACGAGCAGTACTTC	CASSPPSDSSYEQYF
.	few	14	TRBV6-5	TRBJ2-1	TGTGCCAGCTCCAAAAGGGTCGTCCCCTATGAGCAGTTCTTC	CASSKRVVPYEQFF
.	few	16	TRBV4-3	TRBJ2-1	TGCGCCAGCAGCCCCTACGGGCCCGCAACAGGCTATGAGCAGTTCTTC	CASSPYGPATGYEQFF
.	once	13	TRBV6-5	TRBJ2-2	TGTGCCAGCAGTTACACCCTTCCCGGGGAGCTGTTTTTT	CASSYTLPGELFF
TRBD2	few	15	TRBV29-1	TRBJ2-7	TGCAGCGTTGAAGATCGTTCGGGAGGGCTCGACGAGCAGTACTTC	CSVEDRSGGLDEQYF
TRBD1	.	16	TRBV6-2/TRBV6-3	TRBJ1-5	TGTGCCAGCAGAACTACCGGGACAGGGGTGCGTCAGCCCCAGCATTTT	CASRTTGTGVRQPQHF
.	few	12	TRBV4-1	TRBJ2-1	TGCGCCAGCAGCTCCAGCAGCTATGAGCAGTTCTTC	CASSSSSYEQFF
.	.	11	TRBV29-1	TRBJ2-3	TGCAGCGTGGAGGTCGCAGATACGCAGTATTTT	CSVEVADTQYF
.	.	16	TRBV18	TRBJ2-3	TGTGCCAGCACGTCCACGAGAGCGGGACACACAGATACGCAGTATTTT	CASTSTRAGHTDTQYF
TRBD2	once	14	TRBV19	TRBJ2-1	TGTGCCAGTAGTATAGATCGCGGGAGCTATGAGCAGTTCTTC	CASSIDRGSYEQFF
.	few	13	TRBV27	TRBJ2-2	TGTGCCAGCAGGGGGCTGGACACCGGGGAGCTGTTTTTT	CASRGLDTGELFF
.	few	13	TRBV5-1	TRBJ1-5	TGCGCCAGCAGCGAGGGCGGGACACCACCCCAGCATTTT	CASSEGGTPPQHF
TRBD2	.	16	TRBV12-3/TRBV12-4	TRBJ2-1	TGTGCCAGCAGTTGGAAGGGACTAGCGGGGTACAATGAGCAGTTCTTC	CASSWKGLAGYNEQFF
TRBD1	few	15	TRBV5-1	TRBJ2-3	TGCGCCAGCAGCCTACGGACAGGTAGCACAGATACGCAGTATTTT	CASSLRTGSTDTQYF
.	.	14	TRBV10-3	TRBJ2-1	TGTGCCATCAGTGAACCAGACTCCTACAATGAGCAGTTCTTC	CAISEPDSYNEQFF
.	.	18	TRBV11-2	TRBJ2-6	TGTGCCAGCAGCCTATACGGGACAAACTGGGCTGGGGCCAACGTCCTGACTTTC	CASSLYGTNWAGANVLTF
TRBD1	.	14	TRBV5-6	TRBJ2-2	TGTGCCAGCTTCGGACAGGGCTACACCGGGGAGCTGTTTTTT	CASFGQGYTGELFF
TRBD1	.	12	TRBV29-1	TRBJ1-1	TGCAGCGTACCCGGGACAGGGCCTGAAGCTTTCTTT	CSVPGTGPEAFF
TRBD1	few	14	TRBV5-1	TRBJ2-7	TGCGCCAGCAGCTTGACAGGGGAAGGCTACGAGCAGTACTTC	CASSLTGEGYEQYF
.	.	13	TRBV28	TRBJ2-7	TGTGCCACCGGCGGAAGGGGGGCCTACGAGCAGTACTTC	CATGGRGAYEQYF
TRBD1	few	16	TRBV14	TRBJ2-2	TGTGCCAGCAGCCAACCGGGACAGGGGGAGATCGGGGAGCTGTTTTTT	CASSQPGQGEIGELFF
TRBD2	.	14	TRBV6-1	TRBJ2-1	TGTGCCAGCACATCCCCCGGGGGGGGCAGGGAGCAGTTCTTC	CASTSPGGGREQFF
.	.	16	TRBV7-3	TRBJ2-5	TGTGCCAGCAGCTTCCAGGGAGGATGGGACCAAGAGACCCAGTACTTC	CASSFQGGWDQETQYF
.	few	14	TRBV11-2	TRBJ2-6	TGTGCCAGCAGCTTAGATTTTGGGGCCAACGTCCTGACTTTC	CASSLDFGANVLTF
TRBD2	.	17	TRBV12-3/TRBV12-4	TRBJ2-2	TGTGCCAGCAGGTCGACAGCGCTAGCGGCTAACACCGGGGAGCTGTTTTTT	CASRSTALAANTGELFF
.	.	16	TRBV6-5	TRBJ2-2	TGTGCCAGCAGTTACTATACAAGTTCGAGCACCGGGGAGCTGTTTTTT	CASSYYTSSSTGELFF
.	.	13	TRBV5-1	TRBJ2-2	TGCGCCAGCAGCCCCGCTACCGCCGGGGAGCTGTTTTTT	CASSPATAGELFF
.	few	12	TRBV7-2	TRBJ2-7	TGTGCCAGCAGCTTAGGGTTTTACGGGCAGTACTTC	CASSLGFYGQYF